This T cell receptor (beta chain) was captured by sequencing in a study of PD-1 blockade in classical Hodgkin lymphoma (TCRdb year 2020). Regarding the study in general: Nivolumab dosing was 3 mg/kg intravenously every 2 weeks, continuing until either disease progression or unacceptable toxicity. A peripheral blood immune signature of response to PD-1 blockade in classical Hodgkin lymphoma was defined using TCR beta sequencing and CyTOF.

Beyond this particular receptor, the publication reports: The study was restricted to a single clinical trial cohort, and the causes of repertoire differences, possibly disease activity or prior therapy, were left undefined. Baseline TCR diversity was reported to be lower in newly diagnosed patients than in healthy donors and to be lower still in relapsed/refractory patients. Lower diversity was observed in patients in whom nivolumab was started less than 1 year after ASCT, and these patients were excluded from later analyses so that confounding by immune reconstitution would be avoided. A significant rise by C4D1 was seen in CD4+ but not CD8+ TCR diversity (p=0.0027 vs p=0.16), with the rise being most apparent in complete responders (p=0.02). Trial patients with a complete response had baseline diversity similar to that of newly diagnosed patients, while partial responders and progressors had significantly lower diversity.

Comments on this clone: Its antigen specificity is not known. No per-base quality is available; no much larger clone lies one base away.

The Qiagen DNeasy kit was used to extract genomic DNA both from unsorted PBMCs and from the negatively selected CD4+ and CD8+ fractions. TCR beta CDR3 regions were subjected to amplification by immunoSEQ multiplex PCR with primers that anneal to V and J segments. Amplification bias was minimized using a synthetic immune receptor repertoire, and residual bias was removed computationally after sequencing. The paper's data handling went like this. Custom Python scripts were used to quantify repertoire diversity as the Shannon entropy index. Unsorted, CD4+ and CD8+ repertoires were analyzed separately, except in combined analyses where CD4+ and CD8+ sequences were merged in silico. Clonal expansion was defined as a frequency increase of at least 2-fold after treatment compared with C1D1, and clones undetected at baseline were assigned a pseudocount of 0.5. Singleton clones were defined as clones with 0 or 1 copy at C1D1, and non-singleton clones were defined as clones with 2 or more copies. Clones expanded in unsorted samples were annotated as CD4+, CD8+ or unknown by matching protein sequences in sorted samples from the same patient. Wilcoxon tests on paired samples were used to test diversity changes from C1D1 to C4D1. The table was pulled from immuneACCESS by TCRdb, which kept in-frame rearrangements only. Such tables lose some clones; where checked, under half of the loss comes from unresolved V genes, and the rest has no known cause. D and trimming come from the DNA, and the V and J calls and clone size come from that table. The sample has 95,000 or so clones on record, around four fifths of them singletons. The top ten clonotypes cover less than 15% of the sample.

Sample time point, as interpreted from the label and publication: cycle 1 day 1 (C1D1), immediately before nivolumab initiation. Every trial patient had relapsed after autologous stem cell transplantation, and cohorts A, B and C differed in prior brentuximab vedotin exposure. The trial cohort comprised around 60 patients with relapsed/refractory classical Hodgkin lymphoma whose best overall responses were complete response, partial response or progressive disease. Single-agent nivolumab was administered to trial patients in the multi-cohort phase II CheckMate 205 trial. Best overall response was determined by an independent review committee according to the 2007 International Working Group response criteria. Trial PBMCs were obtained immediately prior to nivolumab initiation (C1D1) and on therapy at cycle 2 day 1 and cycle 4 day 1. Peripheral blood was collected in 8 mL Vacutainer Cell Preparation Tubes, from which PBMCs were isolated by centrifugation and then cryopreserved.

Spanning cysteine to phenylalanine, the CDR3 consists of 12 amino acids. The DNA shown is the 36-base CDR3, in frame from base 1. The germline V and J ends show losses of 4 bases and 15 bases respectively, and no gene match explains 8 bases of the junction. Reading the germline V gene gives CDR1 ENHRY and CDR2 SYGVKD. The sample here was peripheral blood mononuclear cells (PBMCs), taken at baseline. This chain is built from TRBV10-3 and TRBJ2-1; 8 central bases correspond to TRBD2. The sequence was collected from a human donor with classical Hodgkin lymphoma. The CDR3 sequence is CAISVGGTSLFF. The DNA sequence is given as TGTGCCATCAGTGTAGGTGGGACTAGTTTGTTCTTC.